This T cell receptor (beta chain) was obtained from a study of post-analysis software for immune sequencing data. As for the study in general: Patients had relapsing-remitting, secondary progressive or progressive-relapsing multiple sclerosis; some lacked subtype. The study, taken as a whole, reports: Batch-mates among the samples co-clustered strongly by F measure. Among 5 or 6 TRBV segments more frequent in patients than controls were TRBV5-6, TRBV5-1 and TRBV20-1.

On this clonotype: Its antigen remains unknown.

Unique molecular identifiers had been added to the TCR beta cDNA libraries. From approximately 0.95 to 9.8 million T cells, roughly 0.5 million cDNA molecules were obtained. In TCRdb, the PCR reads were re-called with MiXCR into one record per CDR3 protein. The sample lists 350,000 to 500,000 distinct CDR3 sequences, roughly 38% occurring once. The J segment lost 3 bases and the V segment lost 4 bases, leaving 7 bases of the junction unmatched. The CDR3 contains 17 residues. This TCR was recovered from a girl aged 2-10 years with multiple sclerosis. Input material: blood. This rearrangement joins TRBV12-3 or TRBV12-4 to TRBJ2-6, with 9 bases identical to TRBD1. This CDR3 is CASSYRGHPLGANVLTF. CDR3 nucleotides: TGTGCCAGCAGTTACAGGGGGCATCCCCTTGGGGCCAACGTCCTGACTTTC.